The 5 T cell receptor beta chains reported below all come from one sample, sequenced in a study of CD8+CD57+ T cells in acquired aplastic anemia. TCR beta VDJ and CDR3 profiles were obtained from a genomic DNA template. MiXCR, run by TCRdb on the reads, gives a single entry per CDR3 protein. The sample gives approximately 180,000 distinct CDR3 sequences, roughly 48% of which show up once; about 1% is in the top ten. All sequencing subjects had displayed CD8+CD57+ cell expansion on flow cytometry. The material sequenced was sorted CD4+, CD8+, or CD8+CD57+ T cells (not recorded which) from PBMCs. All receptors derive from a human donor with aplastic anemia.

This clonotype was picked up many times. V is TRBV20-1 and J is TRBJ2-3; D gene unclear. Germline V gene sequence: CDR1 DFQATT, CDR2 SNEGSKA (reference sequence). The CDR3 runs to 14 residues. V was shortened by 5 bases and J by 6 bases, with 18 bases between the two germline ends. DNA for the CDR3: TGCAGTGCTGCCCGACCCCAAGAAGCGGATACGCAGTATTTT. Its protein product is CSAARPQEADTQYF.

The DNA of the CDR3 is TGTGCCAGCAGCTTAGGGGGGGGGCTCAATGAGCAGTTCTTC. Amino acid sequence: CASSLGGGLNEQFF. The chain carries TRBV11-2 and TRBJ2-1; the D gene is possibly TRBD2 (7 bases). This CDR3 is 14 amino acids long. The germline V gene encodes CDR1 SGHAT and CDR2 FQNNGV. The germline V and J ends were trimmed by 1 base and 6 bases, with 10 bases remaining between them.

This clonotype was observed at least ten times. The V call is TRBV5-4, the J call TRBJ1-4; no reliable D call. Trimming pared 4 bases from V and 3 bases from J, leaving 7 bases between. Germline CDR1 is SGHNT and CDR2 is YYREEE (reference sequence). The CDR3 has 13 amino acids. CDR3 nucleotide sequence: TGTGCCAGCAGCCCCGGGCCTAATGAAAAACTGTTTTTT. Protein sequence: CASSPGPNEKLFF.

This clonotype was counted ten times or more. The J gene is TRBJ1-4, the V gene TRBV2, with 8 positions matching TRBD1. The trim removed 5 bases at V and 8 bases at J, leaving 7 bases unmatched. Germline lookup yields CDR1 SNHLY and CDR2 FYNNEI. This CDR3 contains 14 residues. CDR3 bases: TGTGCCAGCAGTTTTGGACAGGGAAGAGAAAAACTGTTTTTT. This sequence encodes CASSFGQGREKLFF.

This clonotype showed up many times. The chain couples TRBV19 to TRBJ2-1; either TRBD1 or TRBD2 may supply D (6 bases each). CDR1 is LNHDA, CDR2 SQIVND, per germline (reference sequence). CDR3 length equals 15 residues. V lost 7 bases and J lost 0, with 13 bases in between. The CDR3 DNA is TGTGCCAGTAAGGGGGACTCGCACTCCTACAATGAGCAGTTCTTC. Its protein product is CASKGDSHSYNEQFF.